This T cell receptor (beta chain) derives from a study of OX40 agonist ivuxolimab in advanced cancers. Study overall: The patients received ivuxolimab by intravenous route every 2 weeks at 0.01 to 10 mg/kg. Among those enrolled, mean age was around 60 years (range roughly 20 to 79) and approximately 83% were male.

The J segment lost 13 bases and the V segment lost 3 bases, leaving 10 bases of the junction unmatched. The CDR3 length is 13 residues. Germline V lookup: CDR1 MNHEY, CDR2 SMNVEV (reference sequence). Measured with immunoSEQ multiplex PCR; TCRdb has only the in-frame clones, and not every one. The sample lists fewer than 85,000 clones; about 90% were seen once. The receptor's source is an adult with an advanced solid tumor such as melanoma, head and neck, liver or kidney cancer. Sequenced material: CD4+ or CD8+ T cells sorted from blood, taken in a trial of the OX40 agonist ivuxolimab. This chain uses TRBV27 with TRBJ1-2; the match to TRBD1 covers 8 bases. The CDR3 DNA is TGTGCCAGCAGTTTGGGGGCAGGGGGCGTCTTCACCTTC. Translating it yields CASSLGAGGVFTF.